The source of this T cell receptor beta chain is a study of beta chain features in type 1 diabetes. Study in general: Sorted cells examined across all samples numbered roughly 99,000,000. Study conclusions and caveats: Shortening of TCRB CDR3s, moderate but significant, appeared in all four CD4+ subsets of Type 1 diabetes patients. It was among patients, rather than healthy donors, that naive, central memory and Treg TCRB repertoires appeared more similar. For patients and controls alike, PCR might favor shorter templates to the same degree.

This clone is a singleton in its sample. The antigen remains undetermined. Germline-derived CDR1 and CDR2 are MNHNS and SASEGT. The V gene lost 4 bases and the J gene lost 5 bases, with 14 bases spanning the gap. The CDR3 consists of 15 residues. Sequencing targeted expressed TCRB transcripts, as all isolated RNA had been reverse transcribed. Profiled with immunoSEQ multiplex PCR; TCRdb holds only in-frame clones, not every one. Here the sample spans 60,000 to 75,000 clones, about 48% being singletons. V is TRBV6-1 and J is TRBJ1-4; unclear D gene. What was sequenced was central memory CD4+ T cells from blood. The clonotype originates from a man aged 25-45 years with type 1 diabetes. The CDR3 DNA reads as TGTGCCAGCAGTGGCCCGACATCCCCCAATGAAAAACTGTTTTTT. This sequence encodes CASSGPTSPNEKLFF.